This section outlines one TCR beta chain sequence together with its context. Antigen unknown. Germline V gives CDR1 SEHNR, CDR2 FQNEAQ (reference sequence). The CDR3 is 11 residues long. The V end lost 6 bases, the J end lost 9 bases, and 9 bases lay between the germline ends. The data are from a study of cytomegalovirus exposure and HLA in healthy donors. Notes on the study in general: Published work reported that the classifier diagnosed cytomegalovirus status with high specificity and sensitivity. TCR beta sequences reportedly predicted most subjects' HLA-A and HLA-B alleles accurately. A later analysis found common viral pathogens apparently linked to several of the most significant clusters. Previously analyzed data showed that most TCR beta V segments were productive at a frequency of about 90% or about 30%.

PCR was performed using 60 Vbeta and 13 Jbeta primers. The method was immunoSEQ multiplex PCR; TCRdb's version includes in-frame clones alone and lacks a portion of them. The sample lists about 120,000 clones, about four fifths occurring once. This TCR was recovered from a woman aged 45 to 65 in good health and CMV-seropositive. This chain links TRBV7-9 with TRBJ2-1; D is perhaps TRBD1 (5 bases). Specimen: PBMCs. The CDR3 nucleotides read TGTGCCAGCAGGGGGCAGCTTGAGCAGTTCTTC. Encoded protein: CASRGQLEQFF.